These T cell receptor beta chains were read from a single sample in a study of T cells in Graves' hyperthyroidism and ophthalmopathy. TCRdb used MiXCR to reprocess the multiplex PCR reads, holding one entry per CDR3 protein. The sample records over 700,000 distinct CDR3 sequences, 38% being singletons. Sequencing input: blood. The receptors stem from a man aged 18 to 29 with Graves' hyperthyroidism. The CDR3 runs from the conserved cysteine through the conserved F or W. The order of the fields is D gene, V gene, J gene, clone size, CDR3 protein, CDR3 DNA. A D gene is named only where the DNA matches it firmly. Expanded clones get a size class; other rows say once, few or many, or leave the size out.

D gene: TRBD2
V gene: TRBV5-4
J gene: TRBJ2-5
clone size: .
CDR3 protein: CASSRAKGLAGEGGETQYF
CDR3 DNA: TGTGCCAGCAGCCGGGCCAAGGGACTAGCGGGAGAGGGAGGAGAGACCCAGTACTTC

D gene: TRBD1
V gene: TRBV2
J gene: TRBJ2-2
clone size: few
CDR3 protein: CATTGQGARVNTGELFF
CDR3 DNA: TGTGCCACCACGGGACAGGGGGCTCGGGTGAACACCGGGGAGCTGTTTTTT

D gene: .
V gene: TRBV2
J gene: TRBJ1-2
clone size: .
CDR3 protein: CASSEVTGADGYTF
CDR3 DNA: TGTGCCAGCAGTGAAGTGACGGGGGCGGATGGCTACACCTTC

D gene: .
V gene: TRBV20-1
J gene: TRBJ1-1
clone size: .
CDR3 protein: CSARGDPHSTEAFF
CDR3 DNA: TGCAGTGCTCGGGGAGACCCCCATTCTACTGAAGCTTTCTTT

D gene: .
V gene: TRBV6-5
J gene: TRBJ2-5
clone size: many
CDR3 protein: CASSYSAETQYF
CDR3 DNA: TGTGCCAGCAGTTACTCGGCAGAGACCCAGTACTTC

D gene: .
V gene: TRBV7-3
J gene: TRBJ2-5
clone size: .
CDR3 protein: CASSFAEGVGETQYF
CDR3 DNA: TGTGCCAGCAGCTTTGCCGAGGGGGTAGGGGAGACCCAGTACTTC

D gene: .
V gene: TRBV7-2
J gene: TRBJ1-5
clone size: .
CDR3 protein: CASRAGGPNQPQHF
CDR3 DNA: TGTGCCAGCAGGGCGGGAGGGCCCAATCAGCCCCAGCATTTT

D gene: TRBD1
V gene: TRBV15
J gene: TRBJ1-6
clone size: once
CDR3 protein: CATRLSTRGTANSPLHF
CDR3 DNA: TGTGCCACCAGACTGAGCACCAGGGGGACAGCGAATTCACCCCTCCACTTT

D gene: .
V gene: TRBV20-1
J gene: TRBJ1-3
clone size: .
CDR3 protein: CSARRESPGNTIYF
CDR3 DNA: TGCAGTGCTAGAAGGGAATCCCCTGGAAACACCATATATTTT

D gene: TRBD1
V gene: TRBV20-1
J gene: TRBJ2-7
clone size: .
CDR3 protein: CSAREGTGGAGAYEQYF
CDR3 DNA: TGCAGTGCTAGAGAGGGGACAGGGGGCGCGGGAGCCTACGAGCAGTACTTC

D gene: .
V gene: TRBV9
J gene: TRBJ1-3
clone size: .
CDR3 protein: CASSHPAGLSGNTIYF
CDR3 DNA: TGTGCCAGCAGTCATCCAGCGGGTCTCTCTGGAAACACCATATATTTT

D gene: .
V gene: TRBV6-1
J gene: TRBJ1-1
clone size: few
CDR3 protein: CASRVFGREVLAFF
CDR3 DNA: TGTGCCAGCAGGGTTTTCGGCAGGGAGGTTTTAGCTTTCTTT

D gene: TRBD2
V gene: TRBV6-5
J gene: TRBJ2-7
clone size: few
CDR3 protein: CASKLALSAYEQYF
CDR3 DNA: TGTGCCAGCAAACTAGCGCTGAGCGCCTACGAGCAGTACTTC

D gene: .
V gene: TRBV7-8
J gene: TRBJ2-5
clone size: .
CDR3 protein: CASGFSRVETQYF
CDR3 DNA: TGTGCCAGCGGCTTTTCAAGGGTAGAGACCCAGTACTTC

D gene: .
V gene: TRBV9
J gene: TRBJ2-5
clone size: .
CDR3 protein: CASSVEGKTRETQYF
CDR3 DNA: TGTGCCAGCAGCGTAGAGGGGAAGACCCGAGAGACCCAGTACTTC

D gene: .
V gene: TRBV12-3/TRBV12-4
J gene: TRBJ1-3
clone size: few
CDR3 protein: CASETGTSGNTIYF
CDR3 DNA: TGTGCCAGCGAAACAGGGACCTCTGGAAACACCATATATTTT

D gene: TRBD1
V gene: TRBV2
J gene: TRBJ1-6
clone size: many
CDR3 protein: CASSWDRGGYHF
CDR3 DNA: TGTGCCAGCAGTTGGGACAGGGGAGGGTACCACTTT

D gene: TRBD1
V gene: TRBV19
J gene: TRBJ1-6
clone size: many
CDR3 protein: CASNRQGNSPLHF
CDR3 DNA: TGTGCCAGCAACCGACAGGGTAATTCACCCCTCCACTTT

D gene: .
V gene: TRBV7-2
J gene: TRBJ1-4
clone size: many
CDR3 protein: CASSLGPQGRNEKLFF
CDR3 DNA: TGTGCCAGCAGCTTAGGGCCACAGGGACGGAATGAAAAACTGTTTTTT

D gene: TRBD1
V gene: TRBV19
J gene: TRBJ2-3
clone size: .
CDR3 protein: CASNPGQGADTQYF
CDR3 DNA: TGTGCCAGTAATCCGGGACAGGGGGCAGATACGCAGTATTTT

D gene: TRBD1
V gene: TRBV2
J gene: TRBJ2-7
clone size: once
CDR3 protein: CASSRTGSVEQYF
CDR3 DNA: TGTGCCAGCAGCCGGACAGGGTCGGTGGAGCAGTACTTC

D gene: TRBD1
V gene: TRBV7-8
J gene: TRBJ1-5
clone size: .
CDR3 protein: CASSPDRGSQPQHF
CDR3 DNA: TGTGCCAGCAGCCCGGACAGGGGATCGCAGCCCCAGCATTTT

D gene: TRBD2
V gene: TRBV6-5
J gene: TRBJ2-7
clone size: .
CDR3 protein: CASSYSGGVEEQYF
CDR3 DNA: TGTGCCAGCAGTTACTCGGGAGGGGTGGAAGAGCAGTACTTC

D gene: .
V gene: TRBV10-3
J gene: TRBJ1-6
clone size: .
CDR3 protein: CAIRDPGTRNSPLHF
CDR3 DNA: TGTGCCATCAGGGACCCAGGGACGCGGAATTCACCCCTCCACTTT

D gene: .
V gene: TRBV9
J gene: TRBJ2-5
clone size: few
CDR3 protein: CASSVGDSHALETQYF
CDR3 DNA: TGTGCCAGCAGCGTAGGAGATAGCCACGCTTTGGAGACCCAGTACTTC

D gene: .
V gene: TRBV7-8
J gene: TRBJ1-5
clone size: .
CDR3 protein: CASSKRRGQETQHF
CDR3 DNA: TGTGCCAGCAGCAAAAGGCGGGGCCAGGAGACCCAGCATTTT

D gene: TRBD2
V gene: TRBV20-1
J gene: TRBJ2-7
clone size: many
CDR3 protein: CSARVIGRIYEQYF
CDR3 DNA: TGCAGTGCTAGAGTTATCGGGAGGATCTACGAGCAGTACTTC

D gene: .
V gene: TRBV6-1
J gene: TRBJ2-7
clone size: .
CDR3 protein: CASSYSNQGYEQYF
CDR3 DNA: TGTGCCAGCAGTTACTCGAACCAGGGCTACGAGCAGTACTTC

D gene: TRBD2
V gene: TRBV5-6
J gene: TRBJ2-7
clone size: once
CDR3 protein: CASSESGGNEQYF
CDR3 DNA: TGTGCCAGCAGCGAGAGCGGGGGGAACGAGCAGTACTTC

D gene: TRBD1
V gene: TRBV19
J gene: TRBJ2-2
clone size: few
CDR3 protein: CASNPRDRGTGELFF
CDR3 DNA: TGTGCCAGTAACCCCCGGGACAGGGGCACCGGGGAGCTGTTTTTT

D gene: .
V gene: TRBV6-5
J gene: TRBJ1-2
clone size: .
CDR3 protein: CASSYGGQRGYTF
CDR3 DNA: TGTGCCAGCAGTTACGGGGGCCAAAGGGGCTACACCTTC

D gene: TRBD1
V gene: TRBV29-1
J gene: TRBJ1-1
clone size: many
CDR3 protein: CSVEAGTAEAFF
CDR3 DNA: TGCAGCGTTGAAGCGGGGACAGCTGAAGCTTTCTTT

D gene: .
V gene: TRBV7-2
J gene: TRBJ2-5
clone size: .
CDR3 protein: CASSQDWNGSGETQYF
CDR3 DNA: TGTGCCAGCAGCCAAGATTGGAACGGGAGCGGAGAGACCCAGTACTTC

D gene: TRBD2
V gene: TRBV11-2
J gene: TRBJ2-7
clone size: .
CDR3 protein: CASSLAGLATEQYF
CDR3 DNA: TGTGCCAGCAGCTTAGCAGGACTAGCAACCGAGCAGTACTTC

D gene: TRBD1
V gene: TRBV12-3/TRBV12-4
J gene: TRBJ1-4
clone size: .
CDR3 protein: CASSWGTGREEGEKLFF
CDR3 DNA: TGTGCCAGCAGTTGGGGGACAGGAAGAGAAGAGGGTGAAAAACTGTTTTTT

D gene: TRBD1
V gene: TRBV15
J gene: TRBJ1-6
clone size: many
CDR3 protein: CATSSRTGVATNSPLHF
CDR3 DNA: TGTGCCACCAGCTCCCGGACAGGGGTCGCAACTAATTCACCCCTCCACTTT

D gene: TRBD2
V gene: TRBV4-3
J gene: TRBJ2-7
clone size: .
CDR3 protein: CASSQGLADSYEQYF
CDR3 DNA: TGCGCCAGCAGCCAAGGACTAGCGGACTCCTACGAGCAGTACTTC

D gene: .
V gene: TRBV14
J gene: TRBJ1-2
clone size: .
CDR3 protein: CASSQDDRIGNTF
CDR3 DNA: TGTGCCAGCAGCCAAGATGACCGCATCGGAAACACCTTC

D gene: .
V gene: TRBV29-1
J gene: TRBJ2-5
clone size: .
CDR3 protein: CSATNPQGGRQETQYF
CDR3 DNA: TGCAGCGCCACCAACCCTCAGGGGGGGAGGCAAGAGACCCAGTACTTC

D gene: .
V gene: TRBV24-1
J gene: TRBJ2-5
clone size: .
CDR3 protein: CATSDPSGDMETQYF
CDR3 DNA: TGTGCCACCAGTGACCCAAGTGGGGACATGGAGACCCAGTACTTC

D gene: .
V gene: TRBV15
J gene: TRBJ1-2
clone size: many
CDR3 protein: CATSRDDSYGYTF
CDR3 DNA: TGTGCCACCAGCAGAGATGACAGCTATGGCTACACCTTC

D gene: TRBD2
V gene: TRBV29-1
J gene: TRBJ2-7
clone size: many
CDR3 protein: CSVDGTSVGEQYF
CDR3 DNA: TGCAGCGTTGACGGGACTAGTGTTGGCGAGCAGTACTTC

D gene: .
V gene: TRBV20-1
J gene: TRBJ2-7
clone size: .
CDR3 protein: CRTEAGSAYEQYF
CDR3 DNA: TGCCGCACCGAGGCAGGGTCTGCCTACGAGCAGTACTTC

D gene: TRBD1
V gene: TRBV2
J gene: TRBJ1-5
clone size: .
CDR3 protein: CASSVDREGETQHF
CDR3 DNA: TGTGCCAGCAGTGTGGACAGGGAAGGAGAGACCCAGCATTTT

D gene: .
V gene: TRBV29-1
J gene: TRBJ1-1
clone size: few
CDR3 protein: CSVKGGRGRSNTEAFF
CDR3 DNA: TGCAGCGTTAAAGGAGGACGAGGACGTTCGAACACTGAAGCTTTCTTT

D gene: .
V gene: TRBV20-1
J gene: TRBJ1-1
clone size: few
CDR3 protein: CSANRQFDPNTEAFF
CDR3 DNA: TGCAGTGCTAACCGACAGTTCGATCCGAACACTGAAGCTTTCTTT

D gene: TRBD2
V gene: TRBV24-1
J gene: TRBJ2-3
clone size: .
CDR3 protein: CATSDFGLDGTDTQYF
CDR3 DNA: TGTGCCACCAGTGATTTCGGACTAGATGGCACAGATACGCAGTATTTT